This TCR beta chain stems from a study of cytomegalovirus exposure and HLA in healthy donors. Primers included in the PCR were 60 Vbeta and 13 Jbeta primers. Method: immunoSEQ multiplex PCR; TCRdb's copy keeps in-frame clones and lacks some. The data contain 110,000 to 150,000 clones, more than 65% of them seen just once; the ten biggest clones take up 1.5% to 2%. The CDR3 is 16 amino acids. V was pared by 2 bases and J by 2 bases, with 4 bases of the junction left unmatched. The V gene's germline CDR1 is SGHTA and CDR2 FQGNSA. J is TRBJ1-5 and V is TRBV7-2; 9 bases fit TRBD1. The specimen sequenced was PBMCs. This receptor was obtained from a woman aged 30 to 39 in good health and CMV-seronegative. CDR3 sequence reads: CASSLSRQGGNQPQHF. Here the CDR3 DNA reads TGTGCCAGCAGCTTAAGTAGACAGGGGGGCAATCAGCCCCAGCATTTT. Filled out from reference TRBV7-2 and TRBJ1-5, the complete variable domain reads GAGVSQSPSNKVTEKGKDVELRCDPISGHTALYWYRQSLGQGLEFLIYFQGNSAPDKSGLPSDRFSAERTGGSVSTLTIQRTQQEDSAVYLCASSLSRQGGNQPQHFGDGTRLSIL.